What follows is one T cell receptor (beta chain) and its context. The target antigen is unknown. The data were obtained in a study of blood T cells in healthy people across ages. Study results and limitations: TCR beta diversity, measured per million T cells, fell in a roughly linear way with age. Diversity of TCR beta correlated strongly with naive T cell percentage.

The CDR3 is 14 residues long. V was pared by 1 base and J by 3 bases, with 11 bases between. The germline V gene has CDR1 SGHDT and CDR2 YYEEEE. The individuals who served as donors were healthy Caucasians living in Russia, aged about 6 to 100. Next came a second PCR, run for about 6 to 11 cycles, which used a sample-barcoded 5' primer along with a J-beta primer mix. TCRdb redid the calling of the 5' RACE reads with MiXCR, one entry per CDR3 protein. The sample records approximately 690,000 distinct CDR3 sequences, approximately 40% being singletons. The genes are TRBV5-6 and TRBJ2-7, with D hard to call. The sequenced sample consisted of blood. This sequence originates from a man older than 75 in good health. The CDR3 spells CASSLNWRSYEQYF. Written as DNA, the CDR3 is TGTGCCAGCAGCTTGAATTGGCGGAGCTACGAGCAGTACTTC.